This is a list of T cell receptor beta chains from one sample in a study of regulatory T cells in long-lasting Graves disease. TCRdb analysed the multiplex PCR reads with MiXCR anew, one entry per CDR3 protein. The data show 350,000 to 450,000 distinct CDR3 sequences, roughly 20% seen once. The sample in question was peripheral blood mononuclear cells (PBMCs), obtained when the disease was refractory, from a patient treated with antithyroid drugs. The receptors come from a female donor with Graves disease. Each CDR3 is given without its conserved first and last residue.

V gene	J gene	CDR3 protein
TRBV7-9	TRBJ1-4	ASSLDGGGTVNEKLF
TRBV12-3/TRBV12-4	TRBJ1-1	ASSLGDSREAF
TRBV6-2/TRBV6-3	TRBJ2-2	ASSYLIGRPGELF
TRBV10-3	TRBJ1-5	AISDAGSNQPQH
TRBV7-2	TRBJ2-2	ASSLGWGANTGELF
TRBV7-3	TRBJ2-5	ASSLNGRGQETQY
TRBV19	TRBJ2-7	ASSIRTSGRDEQY
TRBV13	TRBJ2-2	ASSHRTSFSGELF
TRBV6-1	TRBJ1-5	ASRGGGPQH
TRBV12-3/TRBV12-4	TRBJ2-7	ASSSAGAGEQY
TRBV6-1	NA	ASTGGGQQF
TRBV20-1	TRBJ1-1	SARMGTEAF
TRBV5-6	TRBJ1-1	ASSLEIGNTEAF
TRBV6-1	TRBJ2-7	ASTEGGAQRH
TRBV7-2	TRBJ2-7	ASSYIGYNYHWEQY
TRBV19	TRBJ1-2	ASSMAGRGYGYT
TRBV20-1	TRBJ2-5	SPSGVLGGETQY
TRBV6-1	TRBJ1-4	ASSPDRVAANEKLF
TRBV12-3/TRBV12-4	TRBJ2-1	ASSPGSNEQF
TRBV6-1	TRBJ1-5	ASRTPSGYQPQH
TRBV29-1	TRBJ2-1	SVSQNSYNEQF
TRBV20-1	TRBJ1-4	SARGQGSGLF
TRBV30	TRBJ1-1	AWDTGGTEAF
TRBV12-3/TRBV12-4	TRBJ1-5	ASSLSGRQLRPQH
TRBV6-1	TRBJ2-5	ASSQGQKETQY
TRBV28	TRBJ2-2	ASRPPGQGYTGELF
TRBV18	TRBJ2-7	ASSSRGQKYEQY
TRBV11-2	TRBJ2-2	ASSLDHLAANTGELF
TRBV20-1	TRBJ2-7	SARAPGLAAEQY
TRBV28	TRBJ2-5	ASSFYDSQETQY
TRBV6-1	TRBJ1-1	ASTTANTEAF
TRBV20-1	TRBJ1-1	SARIFRGNTEAF
TRBV20-1	TRBJ2-7	RTIRTGGSTPEQY
TRBV20-1	TRBJ1-1	SAPQQGWNTEAF
TRBV10-1	TRBJ2-7	VSSEAGTGVYEQY
TRBV30	TRBJ1-2	AWSVDRGGGYT
TRBV29-1	TRBJ2-5	SVVRETQY
TRBV27	TRBJ1-5	ASSLGRAYGNQPQH
TRBV2	TRBJ2-6	ASSKTGGAGANVLT
TRBV2	TRBJ1-2	ASRGTSNYGYT
TRBV28	TRBJ2-5	ASSPITGTSFKETQY
TRBV4-1	TRBJ1-5	ASSHLTSGYQPQH
TRBV5-1	TRBJ2-2	ASTQSFTSGRTNTGELF
TRBV6-1	TRBJ1-1	ATMGPMNTEAF
TRBV12-3/TRBV12-4	TRBJ2-7	ASSPDQFSSYEQY
TRBV20-1	TRBJ1-5	SASPGDGQPQH
TRBV2	TRBJ2-7	ASSDGDRVYEQY
TRBV27	TRBJ1-6	ASGIRGADNSPLH
TRBV2	TRBJ1-1	ASGGHVEAF
TRBV27	TRBJ2-1	ASSGTDYNEQF
TRBV20-1	TRBJ2-5	SASVSKQETQY
TRBV6-1	TRBJ1-1	ASSKTNTEAF
TRBV5-1	TRBJ1-1	ASSLAAGSTEAF
TRBV10-2	TRBJ2-7	ASSEPTGRTGSIYEQY
TRBV5-1	TRBJ2-3	AGSSLASGRGTDTQY